This T cell receptor (beta chain) was sequenced during a study of CD8 T cells in Susac syndrome. TCR beta sequences were obtained from blood CD8+ and CD4+ T cells. Negative isolation was applied to CD8+ and CD4+ T cells, and FACS enrichment was applied to TEMRA cells. Germline loops: CDR1 SGHVS, CDR2 FQNEAQ. The CDR3 loop spans 12 amino acids. As for this clonotype: Its antigen is currently unknown. Sequence at one end of the junction differs from germline and may be a read error.

Broader study findings: It was acknowledged in the study that its TCR sequencing and HLA analysis involved a relatively small number of individuals.

Roughly 0.45 to 1 ug RNA was reverse transcribed with random hexamers. Coverage of TCR beta CDR3 amplification by immunoSEQ multiplex PCR extended to 54 Vbeta and 13 Jbeta. TCRdb re-derived calls from the immunoSEQ multiplex PCR reads in MiXCR, one entry per CDR3 protein. Of a few hundred thousand distinct CDR3 sequences listed, around 90% are singletons. J is TRBJ2-3 and V is TRBV7-8; D may be TRBD2 (5 bases). This clonotype was obtained from a human donor with multiple sclerosis. Input material: CD8+ T cells from PBMCs. The CDR3 sequence is CASSLGGGTQYF. DNA of the CDR3: TGTGCTAGCAGCTTAGGAGGCGGCACGCAGTATTTT.